These T cell receptor beta chains were read from a single sample in a study of cytomegalovirus exposure and HLA in healthy donors. Profiled with immunoSEQ multiplex PCR; TCRdb holds only in-frame clones, not every one. The sample has around 58,000 clones, about three quarters seen once. The specimen sequenced was PBMCs. The receptors come from a female donor in good health and CMV-seronegative. Both conserved end residues are part of each CDR3. The order of the fields is J gene, clone size, D gene, V gene, CDR3 protein, CDR3 DNA. A D gene is named only where the DNA matches it firmly. Part of the rows lack a size; the others show once, few, many or a class for expanded clones.

>TRBJ1-5|.|TRBD1|TRBV27
CASSLIGTANQPQHF
TGTGCCAGCAGTTTAATCGGGACAGCCAATCAGCCCCAGCATTTT
>TRBJ2-7|.|.|TRBV5-1
CASSYGSESYEQYF
TGCGCCAGCAGCTATGGATCGGAGTCCTACGAGCAGTACTTC
>TRBJ2-1|.|TRBD2|TRBV19
CASSIWQGGDEQFF
TGTGCCAGTAGTATCTGGCAGGGAGGGGATGAGCAGTTCTTC
>TRBJ2-5|few|TRBD2|TRBV19
CASSILIAGAETQYF
TGTGCCAGTAGTATACTGATAGCGGGAGCGGAGACCCAGTACTTC
>TRBJ2-5|.|.|TRBV4-3
CASSQEGGTQYF
TGCGCCAGCAGCCAAGAGGGGGGGACCCAGTACTTC
>TRBJ2-1|.|.|TRBV5-1
CASRKRDYNEQFF
TGCGCCAGCAGGAAGCGAGACTACAATGAGCAGTTCTTC
>TRBJ2-7|.|TRBD2|TRBV18
CASSPPLAGGGGEQYF
TGTGCCAGCTCACCACCTCTAGCGGGAGGTGGGGGCGAGCAGTACTTC
>TRBJ1-2|.|TRBD1|TRBV7-2
CASSPGTGGAYGYTF
TGTGCCAGCAGCCCGGGGACAGGGGGTGCCTATGGCTACACCTTC
>TRBJ1-1|.|TRBD1|TRBV14
CASSQDGTALGAFF
TGTGCCAGCAGCCAAGATGGGACAGCCCTAGGGGCTTTCTTT
>TRBJ1-2|.|TRBD1|TRBV6-1
CASSRTGPLYGYTF
TGTGCCAGCTCAAGGACAGGGCCACTCTATGGCTACACCTTC
>TRBJ2-3|.|TRBD1|TRBV19
CASSKQGQGHGTDTQYF
TGTGCCAGTAGTAAACAGGGACAGGGACATGGCACAGATACGCAGTATTTT
>TRBJ2-5|.|.|TRBV28
CASSLSGRETQYF
TGTGCCAGCAGCCTCTCAGGGCGAGAGACCCAGTACTTC
>TRBJ2-6|.|.|TRBV7-3
CASSLPTGSGANVLTF
TGTGCCAGCAGCCTTCCGACGGGCTCTGGGGCCAACGTCCTGACTTTC
>TRBJ2-2|once|TRBD2|TRBV5-1
CASRRTSGTGELFF
TGCGCCAGCAGGCGGACTAGCGGCACCGGGGAGCTGTTTTTT
>TRBJ1-1|.|.|TRBV10-3
CAIRTGGTEAFF
TGTGCCATACGGACGGGGGGCACTGAAGCTTTCTTT
>TRBJ1-2|.|.|TRBV7-2
CASSLDGAQGRGYTF
TGTGCCAGCAGCTTAGACGGAGCACAGGGAAGGGGCTACACCTTC
>TRBJ1-1|.|TRBD1|TRBV5-6
CASSPPAQGVTEAFF
TGTGCCAGCAGCCCCCCCGCCCAGGGGGTCACTGAAGCTTTCTTT
>TRBJ2-3|.|TRBD1|TRBV29-1
CSVWSGQDLYF
TGCAGCGTTTGGTCCGGACAGGACTTGTATTTT
>TRBJ2-7|.|.|TRBV29-1
CSVRQGLITGGAYEQYF
TGCAGCGTTAGACAGGGGTTAATTACGGGGGGTGCCTACGAGCAGTACTTC
>TRBJ1-2|.|.|TRBV19
CASSMVPGSNYGYTF
TGTGCCAGTAGTATGGTGCCAGGGTCTAACTATGGCTACACCTTC
>TRBJ2-5|.|.|TRBV29-1
CSVWAGFGETQYF
TGCAGCGTTTGGGCAGGGTTCGGGGAGACCCAGTACTTC
>TRBJ2-5|few|TRBD2|TRBV4-2
CASSQELAGGTPQETQYF
TGTGCCAGCAGCCAAGAACTAGCGGGGGGAACACCTCAAGAGACCCAGTACTTC